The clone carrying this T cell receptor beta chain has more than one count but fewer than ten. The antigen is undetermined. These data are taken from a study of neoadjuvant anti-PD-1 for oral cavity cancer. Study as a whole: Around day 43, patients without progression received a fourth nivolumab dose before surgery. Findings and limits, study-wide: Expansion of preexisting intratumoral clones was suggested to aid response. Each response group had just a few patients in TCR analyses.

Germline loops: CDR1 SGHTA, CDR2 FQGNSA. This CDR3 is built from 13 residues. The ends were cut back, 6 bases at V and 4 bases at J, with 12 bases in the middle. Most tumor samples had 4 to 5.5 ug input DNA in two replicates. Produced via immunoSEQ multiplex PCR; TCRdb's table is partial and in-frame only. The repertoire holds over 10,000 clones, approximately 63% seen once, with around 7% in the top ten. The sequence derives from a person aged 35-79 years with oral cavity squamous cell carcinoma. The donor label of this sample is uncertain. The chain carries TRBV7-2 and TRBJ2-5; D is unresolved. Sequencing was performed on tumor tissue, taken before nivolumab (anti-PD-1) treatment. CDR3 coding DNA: TGTGCCAGCAGACGGACCCCTTCAGAGACCCAGTACTTC. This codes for CASRRTPSETQYF.